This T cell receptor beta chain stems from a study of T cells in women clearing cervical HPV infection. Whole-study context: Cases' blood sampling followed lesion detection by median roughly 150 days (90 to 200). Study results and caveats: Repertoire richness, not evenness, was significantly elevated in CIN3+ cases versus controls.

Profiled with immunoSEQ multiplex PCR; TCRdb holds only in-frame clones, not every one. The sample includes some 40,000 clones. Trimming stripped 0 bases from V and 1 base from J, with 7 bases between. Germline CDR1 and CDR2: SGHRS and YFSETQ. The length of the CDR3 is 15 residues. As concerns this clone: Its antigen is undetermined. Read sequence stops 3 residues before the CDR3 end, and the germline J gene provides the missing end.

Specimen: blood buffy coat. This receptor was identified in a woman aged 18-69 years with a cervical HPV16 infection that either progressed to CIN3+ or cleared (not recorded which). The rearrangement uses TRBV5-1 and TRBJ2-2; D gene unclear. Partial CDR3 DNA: TGCGCCAGCAGCTTGGTAGACTGGAACACCGGGGAG. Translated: CASSLVDWNTGE. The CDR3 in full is CASSLVDWNTGELFF. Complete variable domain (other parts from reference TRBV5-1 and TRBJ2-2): KAGVTQTPRYLIKTRGQQVTLSCSPISGHRSVSWYQQTPGQGLQFLFEYFSETQRNKGNFPGRFSGRQFSNSRSEMNVSTLELGDSALYLCASSLVDWNTGELFFGEGSRLTVL.